The 5 T cell receptor beta chains listed next were all sequenced from one sample in a study of blood T cells in healthy people across ages. Next came a second PCR, run for about 7 to 12 cycles, which used a sample-barcoded 5' primer along with a J-beta primer mix. MiXCR, run by TCRdb on the 5' RACE reads, gives a single entry per CDR3 protein. The sample carries hundreds of thousands of distinct CDR3 sequences, 35% to 40% recorded once. The sample consisted of blood. These receptors all stem from a man between 18 and 29 years old in good health.

The chain is built from TRBV7-6 and TRBJ2-1, with TRBD2 as a possible D gene (6 bases). Gene TRBJ2-7 matches the end of the DNA better, so the J call may be wrong. CDR1 SGHVS and CDR2 FNYEAQ come from the germline V gene. CDR3 length equals 15 residues. This CDR3 reads CASSLGGTPPNEQYF. In DNA form, the CDR3 reads TGTGCCAGCAGCTTAGGGGGGACTCCGCCCAATGAGCAGTACTTC.

As for this clonotype: A much larger clone differs by one base, so this may be a read error. This sequence joins TRBV7-9 and TRBJ2-5, with D uncertain. Germline loops: CDR1 SEHNR, CDR2 FQNEAQ (reference sequence). Deletions cut 2 bases from V and 11 bases from J, with 24 bases between. The CDR3 totals 16 residues. The CDR3 DNA reads TGTGCCAGCAGCTTAAGAGGCCAGTCGTTGAGGAATGAGCAGTACTTC. Translating it yields CASSLRGQSLRNEQYF.

The V gene is TRBV7-9, the J gene TRBJ1-2; possibly TRBD1 for D (5 bases). Between the trimmed V and J ends, which lost 5 bases and 5 bases, there was a span of 18 bases. The CDR3 length is 15 residues. The germline V gene encodes CDR1 SEHNR and CDR2 FQNEAQ (reference sequence). CDR3 DNA: TGTGCCAGCAGCGCAGCACCGGGACGGCCGTATGGCTACACCTTC. Amino acid sequence: CASSAAPGRPYGYTF.

This chain joins TRBV12-3 or TRBV12-4 and TRBJ1-1, with D perhaps matching TRBD1 (5 bases). Trimming removed 6 bases from V and 1 base from J, with 12 bases in between. CDR3 length equals 14 residues. CDR3 in amino acids: CASSLRQKNTEAFF. The CDR3 bases are TGTGCCAGCAGCCTCCGACAGAAGAACACTGAAGCTTTCTTT.

As to this clonotype: This sequence may be a read error, since a much larger clone differs from it by one base. V and J are TRBV5-1 and TRBJ2-1, with D hard to call. The J call is in doubt because the DNA end fits TRBJ2-7 better. Germline CDR1 SGHRS, CDR2 YFSETQ. The CDR3 loop spans 15 amino acids. The CDR3 spells CASSLAGPPYNEQYF. CDR3 bases: TGCGCCAGCAGCTTGGCGGGTCCGCCCTACAATGAGCAGTACTTC.